This section outlines one T cell receptor beta chain sequence together with its context. What it binds is unknown. Compared with germline, one end of the junction differs, possibly owing to a read error. Treatment here: approximately nine-day PBMC culture with coronavirus spike peptide pools or control peptides (ViraFEST assay). The unexposed donor gave CD4+ T cells before the COVID-19 pandemic (2011-2018). Once peptide pools had expanded antigen-specific T cells, ViraFEST sequenced TCRs. Each well received 2.1 million or so PBMCs, cultured with about 9.4 IU/ml IL-2 and 10 ug/ml peptide pools. This entry belongs to a study of vaccination and CD4 T cells after COVID-19. Whole-study context: Six males and four females, two of them Hispanic, were enrolled as convalescents. Investigators stimulated cells with overlapping spike peptides drawn from SARS-CoV-2, HCoV-NL63, HCoV-OC43 and HCoV-229E.

Cultured CD4+ T cells had their DNA profiled by the Oncomine TCR Beta short-read assay. It was from cultured CD4+ T cells that genomic DNA was extracted. TCRdb used MiXCR to reprocess the PCR reads, holding one entry per CDR3 protein. The repertoire holds 12,000 or so distinct CDR3 sequences, with around 37% as singletons. The sequence was collected from a human donor in good health. The source material was CD4+ T cells from blood, cultured in vitro.

DNA of the CDR3: TGTGCTAGCAGCCCGAGGTTCGATTACAATGAGCAGTTCTTC. Translation: CASSPRFDYNEQFF. This chain connects TRBV7-7 to TRBJ2-1; no definite D call. Germline V gene lookup returns CDR1 SSHAT and CDR2 FNYEAQ (reference sequence). This CDR3 region has 14 residues.